This T cell receptor beta chain was identified during a study of molecular identifiers for immune sequencing clone quantification. This clonotype was observed a handful of times. The antigen remains unidentified. A read error may explain this, as a much larger clone is one base away. From the PCR reads, TCRdb called clonotypes with MiXCR, one entry per CDR3 protein. The table records hundreds of thousands of distinct CDR3 sequences, 25% of them present only once. The sorting of naive CD8 T cells used the CD8+CD4-CCR7+CD45RA+ phenotype. Study-wide points: Clones above 20 RNA copies contained over 97% of effector molecules but under 1% of naive ones.

The clonotype originates from a human donor in good health. Some libraries in this study had Jurkat cell RNA spiked in. Sample: naive CD8+ T cells from blood, with Jurkat cell RNA spiked in. The subset here: FACS-sorted CD8+CD4-CCR7+CD45RA+ naive T cells.

The DNA of the CDR3 is TGTGCCAGCAGCTTAGTTAACAACCAGAACACTGAAGCTTTCTTT. Amino acid sequence: CASSLVNNQNTEAFF. The chain carries TRBV7-9 and TRBJ1-1; D is uncertain. The germline V gene encodes CDR1 SEHNR and CDR2 FQNEAQ (reference sequence). This CDR3 spans 15 amino acids. Trimming cost V 1 base and J 1 base, with 10 bases left between them.